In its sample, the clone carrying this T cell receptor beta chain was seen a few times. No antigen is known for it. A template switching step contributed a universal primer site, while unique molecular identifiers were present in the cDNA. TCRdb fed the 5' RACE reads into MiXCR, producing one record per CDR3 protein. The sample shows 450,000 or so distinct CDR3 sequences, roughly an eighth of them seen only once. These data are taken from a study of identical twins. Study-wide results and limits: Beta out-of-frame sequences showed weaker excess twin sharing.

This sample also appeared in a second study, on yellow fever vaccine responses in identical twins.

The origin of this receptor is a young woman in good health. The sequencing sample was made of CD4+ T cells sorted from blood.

In nucleotides, the CDR3 is TGTGCCACCAGCAGAGTCACCCGGGCTGGGGTTTCGGTACACGAGCAGTACTTC. Translating it yields CATSRVTRAGVSVHEQYF. The gene calls are TRBV15 and TRBJ2-7; no clear D gene. CDR3 size: 18 residues. V was clipped by 1 base and J by 5 bases, with 24 bases between them. Germline CDR1 reads LNHNV; CDR2 reads YYDKDF (reference sequence).